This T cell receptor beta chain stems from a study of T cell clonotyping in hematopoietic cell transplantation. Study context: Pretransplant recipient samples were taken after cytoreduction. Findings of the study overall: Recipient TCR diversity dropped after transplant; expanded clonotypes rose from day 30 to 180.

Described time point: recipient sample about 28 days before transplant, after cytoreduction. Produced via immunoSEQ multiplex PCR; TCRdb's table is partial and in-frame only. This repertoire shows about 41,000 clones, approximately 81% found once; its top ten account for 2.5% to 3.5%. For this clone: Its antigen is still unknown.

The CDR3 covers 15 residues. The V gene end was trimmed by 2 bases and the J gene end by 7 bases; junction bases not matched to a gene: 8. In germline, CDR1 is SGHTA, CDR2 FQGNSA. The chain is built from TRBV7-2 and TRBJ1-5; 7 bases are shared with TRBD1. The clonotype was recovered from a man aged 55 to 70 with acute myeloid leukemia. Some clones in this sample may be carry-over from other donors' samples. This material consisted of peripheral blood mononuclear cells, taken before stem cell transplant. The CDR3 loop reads CASSLRSAGGQPQHF. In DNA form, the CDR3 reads TGTGCCAGCAGCTTAAGGTCCGCAGGGGGACAGCCCCAGCATTTT.